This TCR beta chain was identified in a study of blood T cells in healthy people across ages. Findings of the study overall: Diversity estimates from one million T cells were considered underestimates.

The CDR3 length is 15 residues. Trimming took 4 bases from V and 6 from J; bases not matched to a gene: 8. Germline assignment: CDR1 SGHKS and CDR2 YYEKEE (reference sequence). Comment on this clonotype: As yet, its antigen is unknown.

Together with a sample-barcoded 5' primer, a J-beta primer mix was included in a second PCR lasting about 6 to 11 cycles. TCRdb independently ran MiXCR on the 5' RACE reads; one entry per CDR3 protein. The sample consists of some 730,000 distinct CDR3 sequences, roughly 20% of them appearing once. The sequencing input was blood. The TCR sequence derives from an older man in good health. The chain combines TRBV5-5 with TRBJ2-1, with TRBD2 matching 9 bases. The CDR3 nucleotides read TGTGCCAGCAGCCGCGGGGGGGCGGGTTTCAATGAGCAGTTCTTC. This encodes CASSRGGAGFNEQFF.